This T cell receptor (beta chain) appears in the sequencing data of a study of T cells in localized non-small cell lung cancer. Points on this clone: Its antigen remains unidentified. The sample contains more than one DNA sequence encoding this CDR3.

The data were produced by immunoSEQ multiplex PCR, yet TCRdb's version contains in-frame clones alone and is incomplete. The table has tens of thousands of clones, roughly 76% seen once; the top ten hold about 4.5%. Study outcomes and limitations: Adjacent lung held a median roughly 50 of the top 100 tumor clones. Sequencing covered just one tumor region, so heterogeneity cannot be ruled out.

The germline V gene has CDR1 SGHNT and CDR2 YYREEE (reference sequence). The V and J ends lost 1 base and 0 bases respectively, with 5 bases between them. The CDR3 is made up of 14 amino acids. The sequence was obtained from a man aged 35-75 years with stage II lung adenocarcinoma. This chain connects TRBV5-4 to TRBJ1-5, with a tentative D call TRBD1 (5 bases). The sample here was PBMCs, taken before any cancer treatment. The CDR3 nucleotides are TGTGCCAGCAGCTTGCAGGGTAGCAATCAGCCCCAGCATTTT. Its protein is CASSLQGSNQPQHF.